This T cell receptor (beta chain) came from a study of blood T cells in healthy people across ages. The overall study: Researchers report that template switching captured about one barcoded beta molecule per two T cells.

Then a second PCR, running about 7 to 11 cycles, was carried out with a sample-barcoded 5' primer and a J-beta primer mix. TCRdb re-called the 5' RACE reads through MiXCR, storing one row per CDR3 protein. Here the sample spans some 1 million distinct CDR3 sequences, 40% to 45% being singletons. Germline CDR1 is KGHDR and CDR2 is SFDVKD. This CDR3 spans 13 amino acids. Trimming took 7 bases from V and 4 from J, leaving 9 bases between them. The TCR was taken from an older woman in good health. The sequencing sample was made of blood. The chain links TRBV24-1 to TRBJ2-2; perhaps TRBD1 as D (6 bases). The CDR3 coding sequence is TGTGCCACCAGCGGGACAATCACCGGGGAGCTGTTTTTT. This sequence encodes CATSGTITGELFF.